This T cell receptor beta chain was captured by sequencing in a study of STAT3 mutations in large granular lymphocyte leukemia. Study-level information: Immunosuppressive therapy was given to more than half of T-LGLL patients. Study-wide findings and caveats: In T-cell large granular lymphocyte leukemia, about half of patients showed multiple immunodominant subclonotypes. In about 35% of the 18 patients, new TCR clonotypes emerged after therapy. Differing intervals and regimens complicate linking therapy response to clone burden.

The length of the CDR3 is 14 residues. J gave up 2 bases and V 5 bases, and 5 bases lay outside the gene matches. CDR1 and CDR2 from the germline V gene are KGHSH and LQKENI. Worth noting for this clone: Its specificity is not known.

Each sample's TCRbeta library yielded on average around 41,000 productive templates. Assay: immunoSEQ multiplex PCR; the TCRdb copy retains only in-frame clones and omits some. Counted here are 25,000 to 30,000 clones, 60% to 85% occurring once; the ten biggest clones make up roughly 30%. This chain joins TRBV18 and TRBJ2-7; TRBD2 aligns across 8 bases. Sequencing input: peripheral blood mononuclear cells. The sequence came from a woman in her forties or fifties with T-cell large granular lymphocyte leukemia. Some clones in this sample may be carry-over from other donors' samples. CDR3 nucleotides: TGTGCCAGCTCATCGGCGGGAGGTACCTACGAGCAGTACTTC. Its protein product is CASSSAGGTYEQYF.